This T cell receptor beta chain appears in the sequencing data of a study of cytomegalovirus exposure and HLA in healthy donors. Study results and limitations: The classifier was said to identify cytomegalovirus status with high specificity and sensitivity.

This clone was counted a few times. Its target is unknown. Primers for the PCR totalled 60 Vbeta and 13 Jbeta. Profiling relied on immunoSEQ multiplex PCR, and the TCRdb table lists in-frame clones only, not all of them. Of tens of thousands of clones listed, approximately 71% are singletons. The clonotype originates from a man in his fifties or sixties in good health and CMV-seropositive. The specimen was PBMCs.

CDR3 DNA: TGTGCCAGCAGCTTAGCGGGGGACTTGGGCAATCAGCCCCAGCATTTT. Amino acid sequence: CASSLAGDLGNQPQHF. The rearrangement uses TRBV7-2 and TRBJ1-5; possibly TRBD1 for D (5 bases). V was pared by 0 bases and J by 2 bases, with 11 bases between. The CDR3 loop spans 16 amino acids. Germline loops: CDR1 SGHTA, CDR2 FQGNSA.